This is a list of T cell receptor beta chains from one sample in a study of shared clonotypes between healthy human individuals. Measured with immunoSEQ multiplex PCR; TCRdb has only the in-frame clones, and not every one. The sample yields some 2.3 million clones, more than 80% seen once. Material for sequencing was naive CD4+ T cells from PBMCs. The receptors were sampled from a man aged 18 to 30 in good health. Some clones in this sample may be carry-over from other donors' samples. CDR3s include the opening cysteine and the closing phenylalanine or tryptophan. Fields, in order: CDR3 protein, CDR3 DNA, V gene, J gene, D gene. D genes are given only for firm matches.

CDR3aa: CASSPGLAGITDTQYF
CDR3nt: TGTGCCAGCAGCCCTGGGCTAGCGGGGATAACAGATACGCAGTATTTT
v_gene: TRBV11-3
j_gene: TRBJ2-3
d_gene: TRBD2

CDR3aa: CSVEIGNIQYF
CDR3nt: TGCAGCGTTGAGATCGGAAACATTCAGTACTTC
v_gene: TRBV29-1
j_gene: TRBJ2-4
d_gene: -

CDR3aa: CASSLWASGYYEQYF
CDR3nt: TGTGCCAGCAGCTTGTGGGCTAGCGGGTACTACGAGCAGTACTTC
v_gene: TRBV5-4
j_gene: TRBJ2-7
d_gene: TRBD2

CDR3aa: CASSKAGTNTGELFF
CDR3nt: TGTGCCAGCAGCAAGGCCGGGACCAACACCGGGGAGCTGTTTTTT
v_gene: TRBV7-9
j_gene: TRBJ2-2
d_gene: -

CDR3aa: CASGGGTHMNTEAFF
CDR3nt: TGTGCTAGTGGTGGGGGGACACACATGAACACTGAAGCTTTCTTT
v_gene: TRBV12-5
j_gene: TRBJ1-1
d_gene: -

CDR3aa: CASSQAGSGNTGELFF
CDR3nt: TGCGCCAGCAGCCAAGCTGGGTCCGGGAACACCGGGGAGCTGTTTTTT
v_gene: TRBV4-1
j_gene: TRBJ2-2
d_gene: -

CDR3aa: CASRPQETGHSNQPQHF
CDR3nt: TGTGCCAGCAGACCCCAGGAGACAGGGCATAGCAATCAGCCCCAGCATTTT
v_gene: TRBV2
j_gene: TRBJ1-5
d_gene: TRBD1

CDR3aa: CSDRLAGSPYEQYF
CDR3nt: TGCAGCGACAGACTAGCGGGGTCCCCCTACGAGCAGTACTTC
v_gene: TRBV29-1
j_gene: TRBJ2-7
d_gene: TRBD2

CDR3aa: CASSLIPRGGAYTEAFF
CDR3nt: TGCGCCAGCAGCTTGATCCCAAGAGGGGGCGCTTACACTGAAGCTTTCTTT
v_gene: TRBV5-1
j_gene: TRBJ1-1
d_gene: TRBD1

CDR3aa: CASSPGLAGGGETQYF
CDR3nt: TGTGCCAGCAGCCCAGGACTAGCGGGAGGTGGAGAGACCCAGTACTTC
v_gene: TRBV11-3
j_gene: TRBJ2-5
d_gene: TRBD2

CDR3aa: CASSPSQGRSYSDIQYF
CDR3nt: TGCGCCAGCAGCCCGTCACAGGGTAGGAGTTATTCGGACATTCAGTACTTC
v_gene: TRBV4-1
j_gene: TRBJ2-4
d_gene: -

CDR3aa: CASSGQGPHEQYF
CDR3nt: TGCGCCAGCAGCGGACAGGGCCCCCACGAGCAGTACTTC
v_gene: TRBV5-1
j_gene: TRBJ2-7
d_gene: TRBD1

CDR3aa: CASSLRDSSTDTQYF
CDR3nt: TGCGCCAGCAGCCTGAGGGACAGTAGCACAGATACGCAGTATTTT
v_gene: TRBV5-1
j_gene: TRBJ2-3
d_gene: TRBD1

CDR3aa: CASREGLYQPQHF
CDR3nt: TGTGCCAGCAGAGAAGGACTCTATCAGCCCCAGCATTTT
v_gene: TRBV2
j_gene: TRBJ1-5
d_gene: -

CDR3aa: CASSQGRDYGYTF
CDR3nt: TGTGCCAGCAGCCAGGGGAGGGACTATGGCTACACCTTC
v_gene: TRBV14
j_gene: TRBJ1-2
d_gene: -

CDR3aa: CASSFNALYGYTF
CDR3nt: TGTGCCAGCAGTTTTAACGCCCTCTATGGCTACACCTTC
v_gene: TRBV28
j_gene: TRBJ1-2
d_gene: -

CDR3aa: CASSPLGTGAEKLFF
CDR3nt: TGCGCCAGCAGCCCGCTGGGGACAGGGGCTGAAAAACTGTTTTTT
v_gene: TRBV5-1
j_gene: TRBJ1-4
d_gene: TRBD1

CDR3aa: CASSYSVAGGYEQYF
CDR3nt: TGTGCCAGCAGTTACTCGGTAGCGGGAGGCTACGAGCAGTACTTC
v_gene: TRBV6-5
j_gene: TRBJ2-7
d_gene: TRBD2

CDR3aa: CASSPRRGAGQRNQPQHF
CDR3nt: TGTGCCAGCAGCCCAAGGAGGGGGGCAGGACAGCGCAATCAGCCCCAGCATTTT
v_gene: TRBV28
j_gene: TRBJ1-5
d_gene: -

CDR3aa: CASSHDRGLNEKLFF
CDR3nt: TGCGCCAGCAGCCACGACAGGGGTCTTAATGAAAAACTGTTTTTT
v_gene: TRBV4-1
j_gene: TRBJ1-4
d_gene: TRBD1

CDR3aa: CASSYYTGTGVREQYF
CDR3nt: TGTGCCAGCAGTTACTACACCGGGACAGGGGTAAGGGAGCAGTACTTC
v_gene: TRBV6-5
j_gene: TRBJ2-7
d_gene: TRBD1

CDR3aa: CASSSSDGGNTIYF
CDR3nt: TGTGCCAGCAGCAGCTCGGACGGTGGAAACACCATATATTTT
v_gene: TRBV5-6
j_gene: TRBJ1-3
d_gene: -